This T cell receptor (beta chain) was identified during a study of long-term antiretroviral therapy in people with HIV. Treatment of all HIV participants took place in the United States. General observations from the study: Pre-ART clonal expansions dominated every time point's repertoire.

To note about this clone: Its specificity is not known.

The CDR3 covers 14 residues. Germline V CDR1 and CDR2: LGHNT, FRNRAP. Trimming shortened V by 1 base and J by 1 base, and 5 bases separated the two germline ends. The libraries were made with immunoSEQ v3.0 at survey level. The data were produced by immunoSEQ multiplex PCR, yet TCRdb's version contains in-frame clones alone and is incomplete. The sample contains about 20,000 clones, approximately 83% of which appear only once. The starting material was unsorted PBMCs, obtained 1.2 years after starting antiretroviral therapy. The clonotype originates from a woman aged 40 to 50 with HIV. The chain carries TRBV12-5 and TRBJ2-1; D unresolved. CDR3: CASGLGGSYNEQFF. In DNA form, the CDR3 reads TGTGCTAGTGGTTTGGGGGGTTCCTACAATGAGCAGTTCTTC.